The 14 T cell receptor beta chains presented below share a single source sample, sequenced in a study of cytotoxic CD8 clonotypes in ibrutinib-treated CLL. Only in-frame clones appear in the TCRdb table, and some are missing; sequencing was by immunoSEQ multiplex PCR. Altogether 150,000 or so clones are present, roughly 84% being singletons, with the ten largest covering approximately 2.9%. The specimen was PBMCs, collected at disease progression, from a patient treated with ibrutinib. These receptors all come from a human donor with chronic lymphocytic leukemia.

The CDR3 DNA sequence: TGTGCCAGTAGCAGAACAGATACGCAGTATTTT. As protein: CASSRTDTQYF. V and J are TRBV19 and TRBJ2-3, with D unclear. Germline CDR1 and CDR2: LNHDA and SQIVND (reference sequence). The V end lost 6 bases, the J end lost 3 bases, and 4 bases lay between the germline ends. The CDR3 contains 11 residues.

This chain's CDR3 is CASSLPVTEGQYF. The CDR3 bases are TGTGCCAGCAGTTTACCAGTTACGGAGGGGCAGTACTTC. The chain uses TRBV28 and TRBJ2-7; maybe TRBD2 (6 bases). Trimming cost V 2 bases and J 9 bases, with 14 bases left between them. The CDR3 is made up of 13 amino acids. CDR1 MDHEN and CDR2 SYDVKM come from the germline V gene.

The CDR3 spells CASSLYPGTGTGYQETQYF. The CDR3 DNA sequence: TGTGCCAGCAGTCTTTACCCGGGGACCGGGACAGGGTATCAAGAGACCCAGTACTTC. This chain uses TRBV7-6 with TRBJ2-5; 9 bases are shared with TRBD1. Trimming cost V 6 bases and J 2 bases; bases outside gene matches: 19. The CDR3 has 19 amino acids. Germline CDR1 SGHVS, CDR2 FNYEAQ.

V and J are TRBV6-5 and TRBJ2-7; D ambiguous. This CDR3 is 15 amino acids long. V lost 5 bases and J 2 bases, leaving 16 bases between the germline ends. CDR1 is MNHEY and CDR2 is SVGAGI in the germline V gene. CDR3 sequence reads: CASSLRNLGPYEQYF. The CDR3 bases are TGTGCCAGCAGTCTCCGGAACCTCGGACCCTACGAGCAGTACTTC.

This chain links TRBV25-1 with TRBJ2-7; no definite D call. Germline V gene data show CDR1 as MGHDK and CDR2 as SYGVNS. There are 13 residues in the CDR3. Trimming took off 1 base at V and 3 bases at J, with 7 bases between the two ends. CDR3 DNA sequence: TGTGCCAGCAGTGAATTATGGGACTACGAGCAGTACTTC. Translating gives CASSELWDYEQYF.

The chain links TRBV6-5 to TRBJ2-5; maybe TRBD1 (5 bases). V was trimmed by 1 base and J by 4 bases, leaving 7 bases between them. The CDR3 consists of 13 residues. In germline, CDR1 is MNHEY, CDR2 SVGAGI. CDR3 DNA sequence: TGTGCCAGCAGTTACTGGCAGGGAGAGACCCAGTACTTC. It specifies CASSYWQGETQYF.

The rearrangement joins TRBV7-2 to TRBJ2-2, with 10 bases matching TRBD2. V shed 4 bases and J 5 bases; nucleotides not matched to a gene: 10. This CDR3 is built from 17 residues. Germline CDR1 is SGHTA and CDR2 is FQGNSA. The CDR3 DNA sequence: TGTGCCAGCAGCTCCAGACCTAGCGGGAGTGGTACCGGGGAGCTGTTTTTT. Its protein product is CASSSRPSGSGTGELFF.

This chain connects TRBV19 to TRBJ1-1; D unclear. Trimming shortened V by 3 bases and J by 3 bases, and 11 bases separated the two germline ends. Looked up from germline, CDR1 is LNHDA and CDR2 is SQIVND (reference sequence). The CDR3 spans 14 residues. CDR3 coding DNA: TGTGCCAGTAGTATCGAAGGATCGCACACTGAAGCTTTCTTT. This translates into CASSIEGSHTEAFF.

This clone has a single count. This sequence joins TRBV14 and TRBJ1-3, with D perhaps matching TRBD1 (5 bases). Germline CDR1 reads SGHDN; CDR2 reads FVKESK. There are 17 residues in the CDR3. V lost 0 bases, J lost 2 bases, and 14 bases lay in between. CDR3 sequence reads: CASSQDSRQYPGNTIYF. CDR3 sequence (DNA): TGTGCCAGCAGCCAAGATAGTCGACAGTACCCTGGAAACACCATATATTTT.

The rearrangement links TRBV5-1 to TRBJ2-2, with 8 bases lining up with TRBD1. The length of the CDR3 is 17 residues. Germline CDR1 reads SGHRS; CDR2 reads YFSETQ. V lost 4 bases, J lost 0 bases, and 8 bases stayed unmatched. The CDR3 sequence: CASSQRTGSSNTGELFF. CDR3 DNA sequence: TGCGCCAGCAGCCAGAGGACAGGGAGTTCGAACACCGGGGAGCTGTTTTTT.

CDR3 bases: TGTGCCTGGATGTATAATTGGGGTGGTGAGCAGTTCTTC. Translation: CAWMYNWGGEQFF. This chain uses TRBV30 with TRBJ2-1; D is undetermined. The CDR3 is made up of 13 amino acids. The germline V gene has CDR1 GTSNPN and CDR2 SVGIG (reference sequence). V was trimmed by 4 bases and J by 9 bases, leaving 16 bases between them.

This chain connects TRBV18 to TRBJ1-5; D call uncertain. This CDR3 region has 15 residues. Trimming took 6 bases from V and 5 from J, leaving 17 bases between them. Germline V gene sequence: CDR1 KGHSH, CDR2 LQKENI. CDR3 coding DNA: TGTGCCAGCTCTCCGGGCACCCTAACCGATCAGCCCCAGCATTTT. This gives the protein CASSPGTLTDQPQHF.

The chain is built from TRBV15 and TRBJ1-5, with unresolved D. Germline V gene sequence: CDR1 LNHNV, CDR2 YYDKDF (reference sequence). The CDR3 spans 14 residues. V lost 4 bases, J lost 0 bases, and 7 bases lay in between. The CDR3 is CATSKDLSNQPQHF. In nucleotides, the CDR3 is TGTGCCACCAGCAAAGACCTTAGCAATCAGCCCCAGCATTTT.

This chain uses TRBV25-1 with TRBJ2-7, with 12 nucleotides matching TRBD2. Germline CDR1 and CDR2: MGHDK and SYGVNS. Trimming removed 4 bases from V and 5 bases from J; junction bases left unmatched: 6. The CDR3 contains 15 residues. Here the CDR3 DNA reads TGTGCCAGCAGTGCCCTAGCGGGAGGGTTTAACGAGCAGTACTTC. Amino acid sequence: CASSALAGGFNEQYF.